These T cell receptor beta chains were read from a single sample in a study of spatial heterogeneity in lung cancer. TCRdb reprocessed the 5' RACE reads with MiXCR, giving one entry per CDR3 protein. In the table there are fewer than 45,000 distinct CDR3 sequences, approximately 6.8% of which are singletons. Sample: PBMCs, taken at surgery. All receptors derive from a female donor with early-stage non-small cell lung cancer. Each CDR3 is given with its conserved first and last residue. The D gene is left open where the match is weak. Size values are once, few and many counts, or a class for expanded clones, and some rows have none.

D gene | J gene | V gene | clone size | CDR3 protein | CDR3 DNA
. | TRBJ1-2 | TRBV7-2 | few | CASSLDPSGVYGYTF | TGTGCCAGCAGCTTAGACCCTTCAGGGGTCTATGGCTACACCTTC
. | TRBJ2-2 | TRBV4-3 | many | CASSNRNTGELFF | TGCGCCAGCAGTAACAGAAACACCGGGGAGCTGTTTTTT
. | TRBJ1-6 | TRBV7-2 | many | CASSLGKGALLFYNSPLHF | TGTGCCAGCAGCTTAGGAAAAGGAGCCCTACTTTTCTATAATTCACCCCTCCACTTT
. | TRBJ2-3 | TRBV27 | . | CASSTHFPGPEEWTDTQYF | TGTGCCAGCAGTACCCATTTTCCGGGACCCGAGGAGTGGACAGATACGCAGTATTTT
TRBD1 | TRBJ2-3 | TRBV20-1 | few | CSARPLSGRGQTDTQYF | TGCAGTGCTAGACCGCTATCGGGCAGGGGGCAAACAGATACGCAGTATTTT
. | TRBJ2-3 | TRBV2 | many | CASKLVADTQYF | TGTGCCAGCAAGCTGGTGGCAGATACGCAGTATTTT
TRBD1 | TRBJ2-7 | TRBV11-2 | many | CASSLSGTVLLEQYF | TGTGCCAGCAGCTTATCAGGGACAGTGCTTCTCGAGCAGTACTTC
. | TRBJ1-2 | TRBV5-1 | few | CASSLVGDLYGYTF | TGCGCCAGCAGCTTGGTAGGGGACCTCTATGGCTACACCTTC
. | TRBJ1-4 | TRBV5-1 | few | CASSLMVGRSATNEKLFF | TGCGCCAGCAGCTTAATGGTTGGCAGGTCAGCAACTAATGAAAAACTGTTTTTT
. | TRBJ2-5 | TRBV6-2/TRBV6-3 | . | CATLSGPPTYEETQYF | TGTGCCACCCTTTCCGGCCCGCCAACCTACGAAGAGACCCAGTACTTC
TRBD1 | TRBJ1-6 | TRBV28 | many | CASIVPPGGTSPLHF | TGTGCCAGCATTGTCCCTCCAGGGGGCACTTCACCCCTCCACTTT
TRBD1 | TRBJ1-1 | TRBV7-6 | few | CASSLQGASTEAFF | TGTGCCAGCAGCTTACAGGGGGCGAGCACTGAAGCTTTCTTT
TRBD2 | TRBJ2-7 | TRBV24-1 | many | CATSGSSGRSSYEQYF | TGTGCCACCAGTGGAAGTAGCGGGAGGTCGTCCTACGAGCAGTACTTC
. | TRBJ1-2 | TRBV5-1 | many | CASSPTGGNYGYTF | TGCGCCAGCAGCCCGACAGGCGGAAACTATGGCTACACCTTC
TRBD1 | TRBJ2-2 | TRBV6-6 | few | CASSPADRAYTGELFF | TGTGCCAGCAGCCCCGCGGACAGGGCGTACACCGGGGAGCTGTTTTTT
. | TRBJ2-3 | TRBV20-1 | . | CSARDTRNTQYF | TGCAGTGCTAGAGATACGAGGAATACGCAGTATTTT
. | TRBJ1-4 | TRBV5-6 | many | CASSYVMDNEKLFF | TGTGCCAGCAGCTATGTCATGGATAATGAAAAACTGTTTTTT
. | TRBJ2-3 | TRBV5-1 | many | CASSLPGLADLTDTQYF | TGCGCCAGCAGCCTCCCGGGCCTAGCCGACCTCACAGATACGCAGTATTTT
. | TRBJ1-2 | TRBV4-2 | few | CASSQAERGYTF | TGTGCCAGCAGCCAAGCCGAACGGGGCTACACCTTC
. | TRBJ2-7 | TRBV29-1 | medium-sized | CSVEDLAYEQYF | TGCAGCGTTGAAGATCTGGCCTACGAGCAGTACTTC